Sequencing of this T cell receptor (beta chain) was carried out in a study of blood T cell repertoires in COVID-19. V was clipped by 3 bases and J by 7 bases, with 12 bases between them. The CDR3 runs to 14 residues. Germline lookup yields CDR1 MNHEY and CDR2 SMNVEV (reference sequence). As originally analysed: Using reference gene primer amplification, nucleated cell counts were estimated. The assay was immunoSEQ multiplex PCR, and TCRdb's table has in-frame clones only and misses some. V and J calls and clone size are copied from that table; D and trimming were computed from the DNA. This table has 65,000 or so clones, 72% appearing once. This study enrolled people aged about 18 to 100 from approximately 25 US geographic areas. Participant-reported clinical history was the basis for cohort assignment.

This TCR was recovered from a woman aged 55 to 70 who had been exposed to COVID-19. This chain links TRBV27 with TRBJ1-4; no definite D call. The material sequenced was PBMCs or T cells enriched from blood (not recorded which). The CDR3 coding sequence is TGTGCCAGCAGTTTCGGAGGGTCTGCTGAAAAACTGTTTTTT. Residues: CASSFGGSAEKLFF. Full variable domain (missing parts from reference TRBV27 and TRBJ1-4): EAQVTQNPRYLITVTGKKLTVTCSQNMNHEYMSWYRQDPGLGLRQIYYSMNVEVTDKGDVPEGYKVSRKEKRNFPLILESPSPNQTSLYFCASSFGGSAEKLFFGSGTQLSVL.